These 21 T cell receptor beta chains were all obtained from the same sample, sequenced in a study of T cells after yellow fever vaccination. TCRdb reprocessed the 5' RACE reads with MiXCR, giving one entry per CDR3 protein. This sample has fewer than 90,000 distinct CDR3 sequences, with about 6.6% found just once. The material sequenced was CD8+ T cells sorted from PBMCs, taken about 5 days after the first yellow fever vaccination. Receptors were obtained from a man aged 18 to 29 who received the YFV17D yellow fever vaccine.

The sample holds a few counts of this clonotype. The genes are TRBV6-1 and TRBJ2-5, with TRBD2 identical over 10 bases. The germline CDR1 and CDR2 sequences are MNHNS and SASEGT. V lost 3 bases and J lost 7; bases outside the gene matches: 8. The CDR3 loop spans 15 amino acids. The chain's CDR3 is CASSDPAGGVRTQYF. The CDR3 coding sequence is TGTGCCAGCAGTGATCCAGCGGGGGGGGTGAGGACCCAGTACTTC.

This clonotype was detected many times. V gene TRBV5-1 combines with J gene TRBJ1-1; D gene unclear. CDR3 length equals 13 residues. V was trimmed by 4 bases and J by 1 base, leaving 8 bases between them. Germline CDR1 and CDR2: SGHRS and YFSETQ. CDR3 protein: CASSPGSNTEAFF. The DNA for the CDR3 is TGCGCCAGCAGCCCGGGGTCGAACACTGAAGCTTTCTTT.

There are many counts of this clonotype. J is TRBJ2-3 and V is TRBV12-3 or TRBV12-4; perhaps TRBD2 as D (5 bases). Trimming shortened V by 6 bases and J by 0 bases, and 16 bases separated the two germline ends. CDR3 length: 16 amino acids. CDR3 region: CASSPEGWQSTDTQYF. In nucleotides, the CDR3 is TGTGCCAGCAGCCCTGAGGGCTGGCAGAGCACAGATACGCAGTATTTT.

In the case of this clonotype: A much larger clonotype is one base distant, so this may be a read error. This sequence joins TRBV18 and TRBJ2-5; D gene unclear. Trimming left V 2 bases short and J 5 bases short, with 3 bases between. The CDR3 length is 11 residues. The V gene's germline CDR1 is KGHSH and CDR2 LQKENI. This CDR3 is CASSPFETQYF. The CDR3 region has the DNA TGTGCCAGCTCACCATTCGAGACCCAGTACTTC.

This clonotype has at least ten counts. This rearrangement joins TRBV24-1 to TRBJ1-5; tentatively, D is TRBD1 (5 bases). V was clipped by 0 bases and J by 1 base, with 9 bases between them. Germline assignment: CDR1 KGHDR and CDR2 SFDVKD. This CDR3 region has 16 residues. CDR3 sequence: CATSDLVGASNQPQHF. In nucleotides, the CDR3 is TGTGCCACCAGTGATTTGGTAGGGGCGAGCAATCAGCCCCAGCATTTT.

The V gene is TRBV29-1, the J gene TRBJ2-5; weak D call: TRBD2 (7 bases). CDR1 and CDR2 from the germline V gene are SQVTM and ANQGSEA. V dropped 1 base and J dropped 1 base, with 25 bases sitting between them. CDR3 length equals 19 residues. The CDR3 sequence: CSVEGSAPGGGLSQETQYF. CDR3 coding DNA: TGCAGCGTTGAAGGCAGTGCCCCCGGCGGGGGCCTGTCCCAAGAGACCCAGTACTTC.

A few counts support this clonotype. The chain uses TRBV15 and TRBJ1-1; D remains ambiguous. The CDR3 is 15 residues long. Trimming took off 0 bases at V and 4 bases at J, with 12 bases between the two ends. Germline V gene lookup returns CDR1 LNHNV and CDR2 YYDKDF (reference sequence). CDR3 loop: CATSRDRTGPTEAFF. For the CDR3, the DNA is TGTGCCACCAGCAGAGATCGAACGGGCCCCACTGAAGCTTTCTTT.

There are a few counts of this clonotype. The J gene is TRBJ2-7, the V gene TRBV7-6; 8 bases are a match to TRBD2. The V segment lost 2 bases and the J segment 3 bases; nucleotides outside the gene matches: 12. Germline assignment: CDR1 SGHVS and CDR2 FNYEAQ. The CDR3 spans 17 residues. CDR3 region: CASSLISHGLAGYEQYF. CDR3 DNA sequence: TGTGCCAGCAGCTTAATATCCCACGGCCTAGCGGGCTACGAGCAGTACTTC.

This clonotype was seen repeatedly, ten times or more. This rearrangement joins TRBV27 to TRBJ1-5, with D maybe TRBD1 (5 bases). Germline V lookup: CDR1 MNHEY, CDR2 SMNVEV (reference sequence). CDR3 length: 14 amino acids. Trimming took 8 bases from V and 6 from J, leaving 17 bases between them. The CDR3 coding sequence is TGTGCCAGCGCGGTGGGGGTTACCGGTCAGCCCCAGCATTTT. Translated: CASAVGVTGQPQHF.

This clonotype showed up just a few times. The chain joins TRBV19 to TRBJ2-1, with D perhaps matching TRBD1 (5 bases). V gave up 7 bases and J gave up 0 bases, with 7 bases separating them. CDR1 and CDR2 (germline): LNHDA, SQIVND (reference sequence). The CDR3 length is 13 residues. CDR3 DNA: TGTGCCAGTAAAGACAGCTCCTACAATGAGCAGTTCTTC. Its protein is CASKDSSYNEQFF.

This chain joins TRBV24-1 and TRBJ1-5, with D hard to call. CDR1 and CDR2 from the germline V gene are KGHDR and SFDVKD. This CDR3 is 13 amino acids long. V was shortened by 9 bases and J by 3 bases, with 11 bases between the two germline ends. As DNA, the CDR3 is TGTGCCACCGACCCAGGTGTCAATCAGCCCCAGCATTTT. It encodes CATDPGVNQPQHF.

This clonotype was counted a few times. The chain recombines TRBV6-2 or TRBV6-3 with TRBJ1-5; D uncertain. The CDR3 covers 16 residues. Trimming cost V 2 bases and J 7 bases, with 18 bases left between them. Germline CDR1 is MNHEY and CDR2 is SVGEGT. CDR3 sequence reads: CASSYMARRNRQPQHF. The CDR3 nucleotides read TGTGCCAGCAGTTACATGGCCAGGCGGAATCGCCAGCCCCAGCATTTT.

The V gene is TRBV21-1, the J gene TRBJ1-4; the table gives TRBD1 as D, unverified against the DNA. TRBV21-1 corresponds to a pseudogene. The CDR3 consists of 15 residues. The DNA for the CDR3 is TGTGCCAGCAACCCGCGGACAGGGGGGATTGAAAAACTGTTTTTT. Translated, it gives CASNPRTGGIEKLFF.

Ten or more counts support this clonotype. The chain carries TRBV25-1 and TRBJ1-5; no firm D call. The CDR3 sequence is 13 residues long. Trimming stripped 1 base from V and 4 bases from J, with 5 bases between. The germline gives CDR1 MGHDK, CDR2 SYGVNS. CDR3 sequence (DNA): TGTGCCAGCAGTGAATTGGCTAATCAGCCCCAGCATTTT. This sequence encodes CASSELANQPQHF.

This clonotype was observed a few times. V usage is TRBV6-5 and J usage is TRBJ2-1, with D possibly matching TRBD1 (6 bases). Trimming cost V 2 bases and J 8 bases, with 16 bases left between them. This CDR3 is 15 amino acids long. From germline, CDR1 is MNHEY and CDR2 SVGAGI. The CDR3 region has the DNA TGTGCCAGCAGTTACGGTTGGGGGCGAGTCCATGAGCAGTTCTTC. Translated, it gives CASSYGWGRVHEQFF.

This chain joins TRBV6-5 and TRBJ1-1, with D possibly being TRBD1 (5 bases). Germline V gene data show CDR1 as MNHEY and CDR2 as SVGAGI. V lost 0 bases, J lost 4 bases, and 9 bases lay in between. The CDR3 loop spans 14 amino acids. In DNA, the CDR3 is TGTGCCAGCAGTTACTCGGACGGGGCCACTGAAGCTTTCTTT. It encodes CASSYSDGATEAFF.

The chain has TRBV28 and TRBJ1-1, with D possibly being TRBD1 (5 bases). Germline V gene sequence: CDR1 MDHEN, CDR2 SYDVKM. This CDR3 is built from 16 residues. Trimming cost V 10 bases and J 6 bases, with 27 bases left between them. The CDR3 region is CAMGPGGYGTPAEAFF. The CDR3 bases are TGTGCCATGGGCCCCGGAGGGTACGGGACGCCGGCTGAAGCTTTCTTT. The variable domain in full, with the rest retrieved from reference TRBV28 and TRBJ1-1, is DVKVTQSSRYLVKRTGEKVFLECVQDMDHENMFWYRQDPGLGLRLIYFSYDVKMKEKGDIPEGYSVSREKKERFSLILESASTNQTSMYLCAMGPGGYGTPAEAFFGQGTRLTVV.

In DNA, the CDR3 is TGTGCCAGCAGCTTAGATATAGGGGCCGGGAGGGACGAGCAGTACTTC. Residues: CASSLDIGAGRDEQYF. The gene calls are TRBV11-2 and TRBJ2-7; 8 bases match TRBD2. CDR1 is SGHAT and CDR2 is FQNNGV in the germline V gene. Losses at the gene ends were 0 bases for V and 5 bases for J; bases not matched to a gene: 9. The CDR3 length is 16 residues.

The chain combines TRBV7-9 with TRBJ2-7; perhaps TRBD2 as D (6 bases). Trimming stripped 5 bases from V and 12 bases from J, with 20 bases between. The CDR3 totals 13 residues. The germline gives CDR1 SEHNR, CDR2 FQNEAQ (reference sequence). The CDR3: CASSLLRDSIPYV. CDR3 nucleotide sequence: TGTGCCAGCAGCCTCCTACGGGACTCCATCCCGTACGTC.

This clonotype was seen a few times. The V and J genes are TRBV3-1 and TRBJ2-1; 14 bases map to TRBD2. CDR1 is LGHDT, CDR2 YNNKEL, per germline (reference sequence). There are 15 residues in the CDR3. Trimming took 5 bases from V and 6 from J; bases not matched to a gene: 3. The CDR3, as DNA: TGTGCCAGCAGCTTGACTAGCGGGGGGGCCAATGAGCAGTTCTTC. This encodes CASSLTSGGANEQFF.

Remarks on this clonotype: A single base separates this from a much larger clone, so it may be a read error. The rearrangement links TRBV2 to TRBJ2-2; weak D call: TRBD2 (5 bases). The CDR3 extends over 11 amino acids. In germline, CDR1 is SNHLY, CDR2 FYNNEI. The CDR3 DNA reads TGTGCCACTGCGTTGTCCGGGGAGCCGTTTTTT. This translates into CATALSGEPFF.